This paragraph covers one T cell receptor beta chain sequence. No cognate antigen has been identified for it. Base qualities were left out, and no much larger clone turns up one base away. Using the deep immunoSEQ assay, multiplex PCR amplified TCR CDR3 regions from genomic DNA. Extracted genomic DNA from each cell subset was spread evenly across all wells of several immunoSEQ 96-well plates, with each plate serving as a replicate. For sorted subsets, each replicate PCR was loaded with about 0.2 ug genomic DNA, equivalent to approximately 27,000 T cell genomes. The purified libraries were quantified using a Qubit 3.0 fluorometer, sized with a Bioanalyzer 2100, and then quantified again using the KAPA Library Quantification kit. A separate single-read 150-cycle Illumina NextSeq 550 flow cell was used to sequence each immunoSEQ 96-well plate. The original pipeline was this. Because the immunoSEQ output held only junctional sequences and lacked quality scores, the filtering could not match the filtering applied to full-length reads. To assign V/J genes and CDR3, sequences were annotated against IMGT germline references using PyIR, a Python wrapper for IgBLAST v1.9. Reads with weak V/J assignments (E-value above 1e-6), missing CDR3, stop codons, out-of-frame junctions, or ambiguous translated residues were removed. V3J clonotypes were defined by identical inferred V gene, J gene, and CDR3 amino acid sequence. The percentage overlap between two repertoires was calculated by dividing the number of shared unique clonotypes by the size of the smaller repertoire. Repertoire richness was assessed with RTK rarefaction, the Chao1 estimator, and Recon v2.1 estimates of unobserved clonotypes. Generation probabilities for all TCRbeta clonotypes obtained by the gDNA method from a handful of donors were computed using OLGA. Drawn from immuneACCESS, this table holds only the in-frame rearrangements with V and J called that TCRdb kept. Clones are partly lost; checked studies trace under half to an unresolved V gene and leave the rest unexplained. V and J calls and clone size are copied from that table; D and trimming were computed from the DNA. The sample table shows about 680,000 clones, and around 90% are seen once. About a quarter of the sample comes from the top ten.

The CDR3 holds 14 amino acids from the cysteine to the phenylalanine. Just the 42-base CDR3 DNA is kept, in frame starting at base 1. Via the germline V gene (reference sequence), CDR1 is SEHNR and CDR2 FQNEAQ. Germline trimming: 5 bases from V, 3 bases from J; junction bases outside gene matches: 0. This record comes from a study of shared clonotypes between healthy human individuals (dated by TCRdb to the early 2020s). About the full investigation: The cohort comprised a couple of women and a few men aged 18 to 49 years. To increase sequencing depth and limit assay-specific biases, TCR repertoire library preparation and sequencing were carried out by different laboratories using diverse techniques. Per donor, leukapheresis produced somewhere between about 0.94 and 8.9 billion PBMCs. For each donor, CD4 naive and CD4 memory were each given three plates, CD8 naive was given two plates, and CD8 memory was given one plate. To estimate repertoire size and how much clonotypes are shared between individuals, the study performed deep sequencing of blood TCR repertoires from about 5 healthy adults. What the work shows at the level of the full study, not this receptor alone: Sharing across several donors was observed for about 4.8% of naive CD4, under 4% of naive CD8, 2% to 2.5% of memory CD4, and around 0.4% of memory CD8 clonotypes. Even with the large sequencing depth, rarefaction of the sorted-subset datasets indicated that sequencing was incomplete. Only blood was sampled, and tissue TCR repertoires likely differ from those in blood. Higher generation probabilities were observed for clonotypes shared by all four sorted-subset donors than for non-shared clonotypes. Larger estimated clonotype richness was generally found for naive subsets than for memory subsets. Because the study included a small number of donors, the genetic and exposure-history diversity represented was limited. Based on pairwise subsampling, the degree of clonotype sharing among donors was expected to be affected by sequencing depth.

CD8 naive samples were obtained by positive selection for CCR7 among CD45RO-negative cells, yielding a CD45RA+CCR7+ population from which TemRA cells were excluded. Donors were healthy HIV-negative adults with no recently reported acute infections or vaccinations. Every donor was a Caucasian adult living in Nashville, Tennessee, USA. After blood collection by leukapheresis, PBMCs were isolated using Ficoll-Histopaque density gradient centrifugation and then cryopreserved in the vapor phase of liquid nitrogen. Purity and quantity of every magnetically sorted T cell population were checked by analytical flow cytometry. Each sorted fraction had its genomic DNA isolated and then quantified by UV absorbance on a Nanodrop 2000c.

The rearranged chain carries TRBV7-9 and TRBJ2-5, with 13 bases matching TRBD2. The source is a man aged 30 to 39 in good health. The sequencing input was naive CD8+ T cells sorted from blood. What this sample's cell subset or site label stands for: CD45RA+CCR7+. The sequence in DNA is TGTGCCAGCAGCGGGACTAGCGGGAAAGAGACCCAGTACTTC. Its product reads: CASSGTSGKETQYF. Outside the CDR3, residues come from the reference TRBV7-9 and TRBJ2-5 proteins, so the full variable domain is: DTGVSQNPRHKITKRGQNVTFRCDPISEHNRLYWYRQTLGQGPEFLTYFQNEAQLEKSRLLSDRFSAERPKGSFSTLEIQRTEQGDSAMYLCASSGTSGKETQYFGPGTRLLVL.